The clone carrying this T cell receptor beta chain showed up just once. Antigen unknown. In the PCR, 60 Vbeta and 13 Jbeta primers were used. TCRdb's table, derived via immunoSEQ multiplex PCR, lists solely in-frame clones and lacks some. The sample consists of 150,000 to 200,000 clones, roughly 82% of them appearing once. J was trimmed by 0 bases and V by 4 bases; bases with no gene match: 6. CDR1 is SGHNT, CDR2 YYREEE, per germline (reference sequence). This CDR3 is built from 16 residues. This entry belongs to a study of cytomegalovirus exposure and HLA in healthy donors. Study at large: HLA-typed donors were the source of about 85 million unique TCRs held in an early data release.

Points from the study as a whole: Within the data, a cluster of highly shared sequence variants was likely a sequencing artifact.

Sequenced input: PBMCs. The sequence was obtained from a girl aged 10 to 17 in good health and CMV-seropositive. The V gene is TRBV5-4, the J gene TRBJ2-1; TRBD2 agrees at 8 bases. The DNA of the CDR3 is TGTGCCAGCAGCCCCACTAGCGGCAGCTCCTACAATGAGCAGTTCTTC. Translating gives CASSPTSGSSYNEQFF.